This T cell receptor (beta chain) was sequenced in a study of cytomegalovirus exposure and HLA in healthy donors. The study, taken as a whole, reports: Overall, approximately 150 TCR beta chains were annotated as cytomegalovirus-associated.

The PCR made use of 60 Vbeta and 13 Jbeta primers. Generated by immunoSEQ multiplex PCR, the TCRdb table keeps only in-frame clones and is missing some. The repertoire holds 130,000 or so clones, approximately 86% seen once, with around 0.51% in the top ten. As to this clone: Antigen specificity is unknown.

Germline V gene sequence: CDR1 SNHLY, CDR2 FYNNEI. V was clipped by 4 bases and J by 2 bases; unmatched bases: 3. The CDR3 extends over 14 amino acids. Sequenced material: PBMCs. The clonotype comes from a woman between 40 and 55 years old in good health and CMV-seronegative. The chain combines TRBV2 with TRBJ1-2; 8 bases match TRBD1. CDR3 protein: CASSGTGFNYGYTF. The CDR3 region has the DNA TGTGCCAGCAGTGGGACAGGGTTCAACTATGGCTACACCTTC. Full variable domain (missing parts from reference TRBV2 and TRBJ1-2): EPEVTQTPSHQVTQMGQEVILRCVPISNHLYFYWYRQILGQKVEFLVSFYNNEISEKSEIFDDQFSVERPDGSNFTLKIRSTKLEDSAMYFCASSGTGFNYGYTFGSGTRLTVV.